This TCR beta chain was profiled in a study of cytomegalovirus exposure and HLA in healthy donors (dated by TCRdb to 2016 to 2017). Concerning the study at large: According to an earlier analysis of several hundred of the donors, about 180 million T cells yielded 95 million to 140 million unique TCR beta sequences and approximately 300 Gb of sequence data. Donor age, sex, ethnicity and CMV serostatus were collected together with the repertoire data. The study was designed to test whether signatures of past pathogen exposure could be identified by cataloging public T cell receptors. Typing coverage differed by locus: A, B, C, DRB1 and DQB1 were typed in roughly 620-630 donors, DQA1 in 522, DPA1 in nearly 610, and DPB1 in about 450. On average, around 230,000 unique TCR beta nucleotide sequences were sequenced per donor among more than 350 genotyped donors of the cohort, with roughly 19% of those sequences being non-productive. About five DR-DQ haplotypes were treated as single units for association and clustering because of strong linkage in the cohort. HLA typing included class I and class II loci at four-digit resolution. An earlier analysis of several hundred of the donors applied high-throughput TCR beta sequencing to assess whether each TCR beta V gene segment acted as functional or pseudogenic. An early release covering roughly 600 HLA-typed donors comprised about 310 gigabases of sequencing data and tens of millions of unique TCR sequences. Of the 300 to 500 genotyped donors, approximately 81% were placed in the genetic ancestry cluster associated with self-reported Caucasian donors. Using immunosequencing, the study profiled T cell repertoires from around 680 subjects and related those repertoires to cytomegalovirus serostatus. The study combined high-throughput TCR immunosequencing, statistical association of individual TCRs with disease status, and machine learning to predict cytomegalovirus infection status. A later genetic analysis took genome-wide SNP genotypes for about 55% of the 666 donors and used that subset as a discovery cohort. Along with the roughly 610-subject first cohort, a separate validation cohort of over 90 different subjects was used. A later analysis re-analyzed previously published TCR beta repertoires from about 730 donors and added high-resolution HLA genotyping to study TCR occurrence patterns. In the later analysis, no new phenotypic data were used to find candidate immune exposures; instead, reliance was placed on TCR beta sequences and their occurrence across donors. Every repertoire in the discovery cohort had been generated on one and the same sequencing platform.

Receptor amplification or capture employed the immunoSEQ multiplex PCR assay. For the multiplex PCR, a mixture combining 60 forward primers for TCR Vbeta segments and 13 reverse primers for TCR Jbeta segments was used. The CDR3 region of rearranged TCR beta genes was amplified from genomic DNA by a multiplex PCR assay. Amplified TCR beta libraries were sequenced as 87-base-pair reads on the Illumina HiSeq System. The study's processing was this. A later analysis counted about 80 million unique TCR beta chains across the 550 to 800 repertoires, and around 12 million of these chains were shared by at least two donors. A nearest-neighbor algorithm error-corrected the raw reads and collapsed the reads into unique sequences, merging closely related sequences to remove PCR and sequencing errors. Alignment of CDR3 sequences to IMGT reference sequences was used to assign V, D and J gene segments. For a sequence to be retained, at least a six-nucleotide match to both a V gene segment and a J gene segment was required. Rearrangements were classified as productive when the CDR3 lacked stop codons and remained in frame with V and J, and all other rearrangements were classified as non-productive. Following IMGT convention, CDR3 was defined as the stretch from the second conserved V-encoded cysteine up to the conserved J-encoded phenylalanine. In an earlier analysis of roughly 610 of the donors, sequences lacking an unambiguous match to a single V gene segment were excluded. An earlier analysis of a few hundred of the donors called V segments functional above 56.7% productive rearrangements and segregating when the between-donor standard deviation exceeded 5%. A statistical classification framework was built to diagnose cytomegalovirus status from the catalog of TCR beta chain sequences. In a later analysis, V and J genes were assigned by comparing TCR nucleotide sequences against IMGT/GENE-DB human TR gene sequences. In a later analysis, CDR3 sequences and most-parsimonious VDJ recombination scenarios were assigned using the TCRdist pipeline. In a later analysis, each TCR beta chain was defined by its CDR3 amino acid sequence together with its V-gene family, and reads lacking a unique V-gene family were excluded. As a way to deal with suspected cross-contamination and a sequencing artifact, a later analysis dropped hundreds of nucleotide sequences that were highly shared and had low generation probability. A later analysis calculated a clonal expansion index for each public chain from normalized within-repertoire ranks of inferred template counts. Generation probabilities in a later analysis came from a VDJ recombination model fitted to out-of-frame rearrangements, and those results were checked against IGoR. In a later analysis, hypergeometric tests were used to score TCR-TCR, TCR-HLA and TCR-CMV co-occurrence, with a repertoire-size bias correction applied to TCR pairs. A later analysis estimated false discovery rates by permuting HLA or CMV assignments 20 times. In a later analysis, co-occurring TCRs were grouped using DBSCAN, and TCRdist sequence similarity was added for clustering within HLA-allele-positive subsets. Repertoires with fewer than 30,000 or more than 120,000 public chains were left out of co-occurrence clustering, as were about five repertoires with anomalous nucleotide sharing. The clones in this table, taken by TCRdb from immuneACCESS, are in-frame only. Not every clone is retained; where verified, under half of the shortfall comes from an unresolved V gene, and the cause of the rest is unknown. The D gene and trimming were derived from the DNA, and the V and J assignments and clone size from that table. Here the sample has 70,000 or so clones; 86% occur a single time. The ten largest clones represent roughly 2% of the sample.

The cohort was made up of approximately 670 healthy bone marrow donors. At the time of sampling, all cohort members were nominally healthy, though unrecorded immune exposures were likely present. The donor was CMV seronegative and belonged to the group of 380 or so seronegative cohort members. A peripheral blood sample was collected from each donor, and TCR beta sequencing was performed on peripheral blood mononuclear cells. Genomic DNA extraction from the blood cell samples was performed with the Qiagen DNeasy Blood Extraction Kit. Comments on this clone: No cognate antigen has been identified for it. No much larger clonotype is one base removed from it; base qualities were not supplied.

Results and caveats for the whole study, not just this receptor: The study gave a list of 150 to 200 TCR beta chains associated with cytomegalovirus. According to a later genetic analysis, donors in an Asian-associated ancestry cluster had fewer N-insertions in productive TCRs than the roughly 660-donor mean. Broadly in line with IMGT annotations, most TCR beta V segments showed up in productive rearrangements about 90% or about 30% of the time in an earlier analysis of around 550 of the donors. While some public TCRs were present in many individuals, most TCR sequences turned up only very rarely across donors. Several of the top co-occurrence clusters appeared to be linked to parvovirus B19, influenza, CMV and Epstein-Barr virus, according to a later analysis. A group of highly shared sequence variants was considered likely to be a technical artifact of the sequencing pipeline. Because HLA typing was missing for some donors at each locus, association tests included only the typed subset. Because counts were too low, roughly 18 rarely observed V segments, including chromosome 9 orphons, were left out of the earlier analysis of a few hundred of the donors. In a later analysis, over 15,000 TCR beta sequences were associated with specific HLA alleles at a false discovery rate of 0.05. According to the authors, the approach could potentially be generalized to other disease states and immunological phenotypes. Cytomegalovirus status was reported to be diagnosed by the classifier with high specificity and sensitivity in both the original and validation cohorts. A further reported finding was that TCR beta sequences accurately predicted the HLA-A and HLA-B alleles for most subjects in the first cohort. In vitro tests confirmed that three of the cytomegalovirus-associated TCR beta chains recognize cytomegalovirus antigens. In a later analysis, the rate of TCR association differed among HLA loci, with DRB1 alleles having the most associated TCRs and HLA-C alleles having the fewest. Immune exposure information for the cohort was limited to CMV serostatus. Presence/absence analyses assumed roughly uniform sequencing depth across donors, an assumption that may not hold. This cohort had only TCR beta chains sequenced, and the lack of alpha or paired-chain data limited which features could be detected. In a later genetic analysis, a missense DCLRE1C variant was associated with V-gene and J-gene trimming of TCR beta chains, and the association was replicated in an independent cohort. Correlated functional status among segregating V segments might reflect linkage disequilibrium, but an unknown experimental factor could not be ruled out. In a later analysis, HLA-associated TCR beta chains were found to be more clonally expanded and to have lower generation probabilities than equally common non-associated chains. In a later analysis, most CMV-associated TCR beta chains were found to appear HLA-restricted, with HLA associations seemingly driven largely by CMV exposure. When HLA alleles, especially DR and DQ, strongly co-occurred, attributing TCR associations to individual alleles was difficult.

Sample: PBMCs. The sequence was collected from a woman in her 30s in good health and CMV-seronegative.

The CDR3 reads CASSEYSAGGYQETQYF. The nucleotide sequence is TGCGCCAGCAGTGAGTATTCAGCGGGAGGCTACCAAGAGACCCAGTACTTC. This chain joins TRBV10-2 to TRBJ2-5; TRBD2 agrees with 9 junctional bases. Reading the germline V gene gives CDR1 WSHSY and CDR2 SAAADI. Here V drops 1 base and J drops 0 bases, and the junction holds 6 bases not matched to any gene. The CDR3 runs 17 residues from the cysteine to the phenylalanine. The kept DNA is CDR3 alone, 51 bases in frame from the first base.